The entry that follows covers one T cell receptor (beta chain) sequence. A single count supports this clone. Its recognized antigen is unknown. Base-call qualities are not available, and no considerably larger clone is one nucleotide away. This specimen comes from a study of CD4+ T cells in melanoma (dated by TCRdb to 2022 to 2024). As for the study more broadly: The study examined neoantigen-specific CD4+ T cells in human melanoma.

Libraries were prepared through the immunoSEQ multiplex PCR assay. Held by TCRdb, this immuneACCESS table contains in-frame sequences only and omits some clones. Under half of the omission traces to an unresolved V gene where checked; the cause of the rest is unknown. The sample yields around 12,000 clones; approximately 72% were counted once. The ten most abundant clones make up approximately 9% of the sample. General findings and caveats noted by the study authors: The report described a correlation between neoantigen-specific CD4+ T cells and the function of CD8+ T cells, macrophages and B cells. According to the report, neoantigen-specific CD4+ T cells in melanoma displayed diverse differentiation states.

Its CDR3 holds 16 amino acids, cysteine through phenylalanine. Only the CDR3 portion is preserved as DNA: 48 bases, with reading frame beginning at the first base. Trimming accounts for 1 base at V and 3 bases at J, while the number of junction bases matched to no gene is 1. According to the germline V gene, CDR1 reads MNHEY and CDR2 reads SVGAGI. The donors were melanoma patients. Here the chain combines TRBV6-5 and TRBJ2-2; TRBD1 fits 11 bases in the junction. The TCR comes from a human donor with melanoma. Source material: cells from a culture (not recorded whether cultured in vitro). The CDR3 here reads CASSYWGQGDTGELFF. The nucleotide sequence is given as TGTGCCAGCAGTTACTGGGGACAGGGGGACACCGGGGAGCTGTTTTTT.